The 15 T cell receptor beta chains below were found in one sample sequenced in a study of blood T cell repertoires in COVID-19. Produced via immunoSEQ multiplex PCR; TCRdb's table is partial and in-frame only. The sample includes around 200,000 clones, 84% of them seen just once. The sample consisted of peripheral blood. Every receptor here comes from a woman over 75 with active or convalescent COVID-19.

The chain recombines TRBV4-1 with TRBJ2-3; 8 nucleotides align to TRBD1. V lost 5 bases to trimming and J lost 0 bases; unmatched junction nucleotides: 10. The CDR3 runs to 17 residues. Germline CDR1 and CDR2: MGHRA and YSYEKL. For the CDR3, the DNA is TGCGCCAGCAGCTCTCGGGCAGGGGGCTCTAGCACAGATACGCAGTATTTT. It translates to CASSSRAGGSSTDTQYF.

This clone was counted a few times. The chain carries TRBV6-5 and TRBJ1-6; possible D gene TRBD1, 5 bases. The CDR3 loop spans 14 amino acids. The germline V gene has CDR1 MNHEY and CDR2 SVGAGI. Between the trimmed V and J ends, which lost 7 bases and 14 bases, there was a span of 21 bases. For the CDR3, the DNA is TGTGCCAGCACCCCGCCGCGGGACCCGTCAACCCTCCACTTT. Its protein product is CASTPPRDPSTLHF.

The chain couples TRBV11-2 to TRBJ1-5; possible D gene TRBD1, 6 bases. CDR3 length equals 16 residues. Germline CDR1 and CDR2: SGHAT and FQNNGV. The V end was cut by 2 bases, the J end by 6 bases, with 17 bases between. The CDR3 DNA follows: TGTGCCAGCAGCTTAAACCGGGGGGCGTTGGGTCAGCCCCAGCATTTT. As protein: CASSLNRGALGQPQHF.

This chain connects TRBV7-9 to TRBJ1-1, with D tentatively TRBD1 (6 bases). Germline loops: CDR1 SEHNR, CDR2 FQNEAQ (reference sequence). Trimming removed 5 bases from V and 5 bases from J, with 21 bases in between. The CDR3 is 16 residues long. The CDR3 protein is CASSQTGWGRRTEAFF. CDR3 DNA: TGTGCCAGCAGCCAAACGGGGTGGGGGCGTAGAACTGAAGCTTTCTTT.

This clone came up once. The CDR3 region is CASSPGIWEPLDEQFF. Written as DNA, the CDR3 is TGTGCCAGCAGTCCAGGAATATGGGAGCCGTTGGATGAGCAGTTCTTC. The chain combines TRBV5-5 with TRBJ2-1; D might be TRBD2 (5 bases). The V gene lost 5 bases and the J gene lost 8 bases, with 23 bases spanning the gap. In germline, CDR1 is SGHKS, CDR2 YYEKEE (reference sequence). CDR3 length equals 16 residues.

In its sample, this clone was seen a few times. The chain joins TRBV7-3 to TRBJ2-5; TRBD2 agrees at 10 bases. Germline CDR1 SGHTA, CDR2 FQGTGA. The V and J ends lost 0 bases and 4 bases, in that order; junction bases with no gene match: 11. The CDR3 is 18 amino acids. CDR3 sequence: CASSLTGLAGVPPETQYF. CDR3 DNA sequence: TGTGCCAGCAGCTTAACCGGGCTAGCGGGGGTTCCCCCAGAGACCCAGTACTTC.

In its sample, this clone was seen once. The chain recombines TRBV7-2 with TRBJ2-1; a possible D gene is TRBD2 (6 bases). Trimming left V 2 bases short and J 9 bases short, with 8 bases between. Germline V gene sequence: CDR1 SGHTA, CDR2 FQGNSA. This CDR3 is 12 amino acids long. In DNA form, the CDR3 reads TGTGCCAGCAGCTTATATAGCGGTGAGCAGTTCTTC. Residues: CASSLYSGEQFF.

V gene TRBV5-1 combines with J gene TRBJ1-2; maybe TRBD1 (5 bases). Germline values: CDR1 SGHRS, CDR2 YFSETQ. Trimming stripped 1 base from V and 4 bases from J, with 11 bases between. This CDR3 has 14 amino acids. CDR3 protein: CASSLTGGAYGYTF. The CDR3 DNA is TGCGCCAGCAGCTTGACAGGCGGAGCCTATGGCTACACCTTC.

This clone was recorded once. The chain couples TRBV7-2 to TRBJ2-3; TRBD2 is a possible D gene (6 bases). The CDR3 spans 14 residues. The V and J ends lost 7 bases and 2 bases respectively, with 13 bases between them. The germline CDR1 and CDR2 sequences are SGHTA and FQGNSA. The CDR3 here is CASKRRAVTDTQYF. CDR3 coding DNA: TGTGCCAGCAAGAGGAGGGCCGTCACAGATACGCAGTATTTT.

This clone was recorded only once. V usage is TRBV14 and J usage is TRBJ2-1; TRBD2 matches 9 bases. Germline loops: CDR1 SGHDN, CDR2 FVKESK. The CDR3 has 15 residues. Trimming took 1 base from V and 8 from J; bases not matched to a gene: 6. The CDR3 spells CASSQGVSGSDEQFF. In DNA form, the CDR3 reads TGTGCCAGCAGCCAAGGTGTTAGCGGGAGTGATGAGCAGTTCTTC.

The chain recombines TRBV3-1 (or the pseudogene TRBV3-2) with TRBJ1-5; D not certain. The CDR3 totals 12 residues. V was trimmed by 1 base and J by 12 bases, leaving 10 bases between them. CDR1 and CDR2 (germline): LGHDT, YNNKEL (reference sequence). In DNA, the CDR3 is TGTGCCAGCAGCCAAGTCGCAGGTCTCCAGCATTTT. Amino acids: CASSQVAGLQHF.

The J gene is TRBJ1-1, the V gene TRBV2; D might be TRBD1 (5 bases). The CDR3 is made up of 13 amino acids. Germline V CDR1 and CDR2: SNHLY, FYNNEI. Trimming took off 4 bases at V and 1 base at J, with 7 bases between the two ends. The CDR3 loop is CASSADRNTEAFF. CDR3 DNA sequence: TGTGCCAGCAGTGCAGACAGGAACACTGAAGCTTTCTTT.

V gene TRBV6-6 combines with J gene TRBJ1-6; D remains ambiguous. The germline CDR1 and CDR2 sequences are MNHNY and SVGAGI (reference sequence). V was cut by 5 bases and J by 9 bases, with 8 bases left in between. This CDR3 is built from 12 residues. CDR3 in DNA: TGTGCCAGCAGTCCAGCGAGTTCACCCCTCCACTTT. This codes for CASSPASSPLHF.

The chain links TRBV11-2 to TRBJ1-2; tentatively, D is TRBD1 (5 bases). The CDR3 has 16 amino acids. V lost 1 base and J 8 bases, leaving 20 bases between the germline ends. Per the germline V gene, CDR1 is SGHAT and CDR2 is FQNNGV. The CDR3 DNA follows: TGTGCCAGCAGCTTAGGGCCCCTGGCGGGGCCTCGGGGCTACACCTTC. It translates to CASSLGPLAGPRGYTF.

V and J are TRBV5-1 and TRBJ1-4, with D possibly matching TRBD1 (6 bases). Trimming stripped 0 bases from V and 4 bases from J, with 10 bases between. The CDR3 contains 15 residues. Germline V gene lookup returns CDR1 SGHRS and CDR2 YFSETQ. The CDR3 nucleotides are TGCGCCAGCAGCTTGGGGGGGACAAATAATGAAAAACTGTTTTTT. This sequence encodes CASSLGGTNNEKLFF. Full variable domain (remainder filled in from reference TRBV5-1 and TRBJ1-4): KAGVTQTPRYLIKTRGQQVTLSCSPISGHRSVSWYQQTPGQGLQFLFEYFSETQRNKGNFPGRFSGRQFSNSRSEMNVSTLELGDSALYLCASSLGGTNNEKLFFGSGTQLSVL.